These T cell receptor beta chains were read from a single sample in a study of T cell changes during pregnancy in multiple sclerosis. Sequencing used immunoSEQ multiplex PCR; TCRdb keeps in-frame clones, though not all of them. In the table there are under 70,000 clones, about nine tenths of which are singletons. Sample: CD4+ T cells from peripheral blood mononuclear cells, taken after pregnancy. These TCRs come from a female donor with multiple sclerosis, enrolled in a pregnancy study. Each CDR3 is given with its conserved first and last residue. D genes are given only for firm matches. Only some rows state a clone size, as once, few, many or a class for expanded clones.

size | J | D | length | V | CDR3 | DNA
NA | TRBJ1-2 | NA | 15 | TRBV25-1 | CASSVERRGAEGYTF | TGTGCCAGCAGTGTGGAGCGTAGGGGCGCTGAGGGCTACACCTTC
NA | TRBJ1-6 | NA | 13 | TRBV29-1 | CSVQEGNNSPLHF | TGCAGCGTCCAGGAGGGAAATAATTCACCCCTCCACTTT
once | TRBJ1-2 | NA | 14 | TRBV5-1 | CASSFEVAEGGYTF | TGCGCCAGCAGCTTTGAGGTGGCAGAGGGTGGCTACACCTTC
NA | TRBJ2-2 | TRBD1 | 15 | TRBV19 | CASSIGTGRAGELFF | TGTGCCAGTAGTATCGGGACAGGGAGGGCCGGGGAGCTGTTTTTT
NA | TRBJ2-1 | TRBD2 | 17 | TRBV27 | CASSRPTGGQMYNEQFF | TGTGCCAGCAGTCGTCCCACGGGGGGGCAAATGTACAATGAGCAGTTCTTC
NA | TRBJ1-3 | NA | 14 | TRBV9 | CASSVEQAGNTIYF | TGTGCCAGCAGCGTAGAGCAAGCCGGGAACACCATATATTTT
NA | TRBJ2-1 | TRBD1 | 16 | TRBV15 | CATSSSRRQGDPEQFF | TGTGCCACCAGCAGTAGCAGGAGACAGGGGGATCCTGAGCAGTTCTTC
NA | TRBJ2-3 | NA | 11 | TRBV15 | CATSSNQAQYF | TGTGCCACCAGCAGTAACCAGGCGCAGTATTTT
NA | TRBJ1-4 | NA | 14 | TRBV19 | CASSTTGTRSKLFF | TGTGCCAGTAGTACGACCGGGACAAGGTCAAAACTGTTTTTT
NA | TRBJ1-1 | TRBD1 | 14 | TRBV28 | CASTMDRENTEAFF | TGTGCCAGCACCATGGACAGGGAGAACACTGAAGCTTTCTTT
NA | TRBJ2-3 | NA | 13 | TRBV27 | CASSLRGTDTQYF | TGTGCCAGCAGTTTGCGGGGCACAGATACGCAGTATTTT
NA | TRBJ2-7 | NA | 12 | TRBV11-2 | CASSLLPIEQYF | TGTGCCAGCAGCCTACTGCCTATCGAGCAGTACTTC
NA | TRBJ2-1 | NA | 13 | TRBV27 | CASSYRVGNEQFF | TGTGCCAGCAGTTACAGGGTAGGCAATGAGCAGTTCTTC
NA | TRBJ2-7 | TRBD2 | 15 | TRBV6-6 | CASSLTSGRMNEQYF | TGTGCCAGCAGCCTCACCAGCGGGAGGATGAACGAGCAGTACTTC
NA | TRBJ2-1 | NA | 11 | TRBV7-8 | CASSLDTEQFF | TGTGCCAGCAGCCTAGACACGGAGCAGTTCTTC
NA | TRBJ1-2 | NA | 14 | TRBV6-5 | CASSYSQALGGYTF | TGTGCCAGCAGTTACTCGCAGGCTTTGGGTGGCTACACCTTC
NA | TRBJ2-5 | TRBD1 | 12 | TRBV29-1 | CSVERGRETQYF | TGCAGCGTTGAAAGGGGGCGAGAGACCCAGTACTTC
NA | TRBJ2-3 | NA | 14 | TRBV29-1 | CSVPGLLITDTQYF | TGCAGCGTTCCGGGACTCCTAATCACAGATACGCAGTATTTT
NA | TRBJ2-3 | NA | 15 | TRBV5-4 | CASRPLGMGTDTQYF | TGTGCCAGCAGACCCCTCGGGATGGGCACAGATACGCAGTATTTT
NA | TRBJ2-5 | TRBD2 | 15 | TRBV19 | CASSMGTSGIETQYF | TGTGCCAGTAGTATGGGGACTAGCGGGATCGAGACCCAGTACTTC
NA | TRBJ2-7 | NA | 11 | TRBV7-9 | CASSSTREQYF | TGTGCCAGCAGCTCCACGCGAGAGCAGTACTTC
NA | TRBJ1-2 | TRBD1 | 12 | TRBV10-2 | CASTGQGDGYTF | TGCGCCAGCACCGGACAGGGCGATGGCTACACCTTC
NA | TRBJ2-2 | TRBD1 | 15 | TRBV10-3 | CAISIDRENTGELFF | TGTGCCATCAGTATCGACAGGGAAAACACCGGGGAGCTGTTTTTT
NA | TRBJ2-3 | NA | 14 | TRBV5-6 | CASSGPGRTDTQYF | TGTGCCAGCAGCGGGCCAGGTCGCACAGATACGCAGTATTTT
NA | TRBJ2-1 | TRBD1 | 16 | TRBV27 | CASSHSTGNYFNEQFF | TGTGCCAGCAGTCACTCGACAGGGAACTATTTCAATGAGCAGTTCTTC
NA | TRBJ2-7 | NA | 13 | TRBV18 | CASSPRAIYEQYF | TGTGCCAGCTCACCCAGGGCGATATACGAGCAGTACTTC
NA | TRBJ2-6 | NA | 14 | TRBV7-9 | CASSLSRGVNVLTF | TGTGCCAGCAGCTTATCCAGGGGGGTCAACGTCCTGACTTTC
NA | TRBJ2-7 | TRBD1 | 15 | TRBV6-5 | CASSPTGGSSYEQYF | TGTGCCAGCAGTCCGACAGGGGGCAGCTCCTACGAGCAGTACTTC
NA | TRBJ1-3 | NA | 15 | TRBV7-8 | CASSLAQGAGNTIYF | TGTGCCAGCAGCTTAGCCCAGGGCGCTGGAAACACCATATATTTT
few | TRBJ2-3 | TRBD2 | 16 | TRBV7-2 | CASSLGLAGGLDTQYF | TGTGCCAGCAGCTTGGGACTAGCGGGGGGGTTGGATACGCAGTATTTT
NA | TRBJ2-7 | NA | 14 | TRBV10-3 | CAISESTRTYEQYF | TGTGCCATCAGTGAGTCGACTAGGACCTACGAGCAGTACTTC
NA | TRBJ2-7 | TRBD1 | 15 | TRBV5-6 | CASSPLGQGTYEQYF | TGTGCCAGCAGCCCCCTAGGACAGGGAACCTACGAGCAGTACTTC
NA | TRBJ1-2 | NA | 11 | TRBV6-1 | CASSETGGYTF | TGTGCCAGCAGTGAAACAGGCGGCTACACCTTC